The 17 T cell receptor beta chains reported below all come from one sample, sequenced in a study of regulatory T cells in long-lasting Graves disease. The time point: newly diagnosed GD, antithyroid drugs for less than 3 months. Extracted RNA from PBMCs served as the source of the TCR library. CDR3 regions were amplified by Arm-PCR using iRepertoire HTBI primers to build TCR beta libraries. TCRdb reanalysed the multiplex PCR reads using MiXCR and keeps one entry per CDR3 protein. The data contain about 400,000 distinct CDR3 sequences, around 15% of them singletons. Sample: peripheral blood mononuclear cells (PBMCs), taken at new diagnosis, from a patient treated with antithyroid drugs. Receptors originate from a female donor with Graves disease.

There are many counts of this clonotype. CDR3 amino acids: CASSEAGDGPNTEAFF. The CDR3 nucleotides are TGTGCCAGCAGTGAAGCTGGGGACGGACCGAACACTGAAGCTTTCTTT. The rearrangement uses TRBV6-2 or TRBV6-3 and TRBJ1-1; D is perhaps TRBD1 (5 bases). The CDR3 has 16 residues. Trimming took 5 bases from V and 1 from J, leaving 17 bases between them. CDR1 and CDR2 from the germline V gene are MNHEY and SVGEGT.

The CDR3 bases are TGCGCCAGCCTACTAGAACCGGGACTAGCGGGAGTGCTCGACGAGACCCAGTACTTC. It codes for CASLLEPGLAGVLDETQYF. The J gene is TRBJ2-1, the V gene TRBV10-2; 14 bases map to TRBD2. Near its end, the DNA agrees better with TRBJ2-5, so the J call may be wrong. CDR1 WSHSY and CDR2 SAAADI come from the germline V gene. CDR3 length: 19 amino acids.

This clonotype has at least ten counts. The chain couples TRBV7-3 to TRBJ1-1; 11 bases align to TRBD1. The V segment lost 2 bases and the J segment 4 bases; nucleotides outside the gene matches: 12. The CDR3 contains 18 residues. From germline, CDR1 is SGHTA and CDR2 FQGTGA. CDR3 sequence reads: CASSLVGGDRGISTEAFF. In nucleotides, the CDR3 is TGTGCCAGCAGCTTAGTGGGAGGGGACAGGGGGATAAGCACTGAAGCTTTCTTT.

This clonotype occurred many times. The chain couples TRBV28 to TRBJ2-7; D may be TRBD2 (5 bases). Trimming removed 2 bases from V and 0 bases from J, with 11 bases in between. Per the germline V gene, CDR1 is MDHEN and CDR2 is SYDVKM. CDR3 length: 15 residues. The CDR3 nucleotides are TGTGCCAGCAGTTTAGAGGTTGGGAGCTCCTACGAGCAGTACTTC. This encodes CASSLEVGSSYEQYF.

This clonotype was counted ten times or more. The CDR3 bases are TGTGCCAGCAGTTTGCTCCGGGACAGGGGACAGACACTGTTTTTT. Protein product: CASSLLRDRGQTLFF. The V gene is TRBV27, the J gene TRBJ1-4, with TRBD1 matching 10 bases. The CDR3 has 15 amino acids. Losses at the gene ends were 3 bases for V and 13 bases for J; bases not matched to a gene: 11. Germline values: CDR1 MNHEY, CDR2 SMNVEV (reference sequence).

This chain uses TRBV27 with TRBJ2-2, with 14 bases fitting TRBD2. This CDR3 is 17 amino acids long. Germline trimming cut 5 bases from V and 5 bases from J; bases unmatched to any gene: 7. CDR1 and CDR2 (germline): MNHEY, SMNVEV (reference sequence). The CDR3 is CASSGWTSGRPTGELFF. Here the CDR3 DNA reads TGTGCCAGCAGTGGATGGACTAGCGGGAGGCCAACCGGGGAGCTGTTTTTT.

Written as DNA, the CDR3 is TGCGCCAGCAGCCAAGTTCCCGGACAGGGCACTGAAAAACTGTTTTTT. It codes for CASSQVPGQGTEKLFF. V usage is TRBV4-3 and J usage is TRBJ1-4, with 8 bases lining up with TRBD1. V lost 1 base and J lost 7; bases outside the gene matches: 8. The CDR3 is 16 amino acids. Per germline, CDR1 LGHNA and CDR2 YSLEER.

This clonotype has just a few counts. The V gene is TRBV24-1, the J gene TRBJ2-5, with TRBD1 matching over 7 bases. CDR1 KGHDR and CDR2 SFDVKD come from the germline V gene. The CDR3 is 20 residues long. Trimming took 0 bases from V and 9 from J; bases not matched to a gene: 24. The CDR3 sequence: CATSDLGDRDSQISKRAQYF. DNA for the CDR3: TGTGCCACCAGTGATTTGGGGGACCGGGACAGTCAAATTTCCAAGAGAGCCCAGTACTTC.

This clonotype was seen ten or more times. The chain couples TRBV7-2 to TRBJ2-5; a possible D gene is TRBD2 (5 bases). This CDR3 is built from 13 residues. The V and J ends lost 6 bases and 5 bases respectively, with 13 bases between them. CDR1 is SGHTA, CDR2 FQGNSA, per germline. CDR3 nucleotides: TGTGCCAGCAGAAAGGGAGTGAAGGAGACCCAGTACTTC. Translated, it gives CASRKGVKETQYF.

This clonotype has at least ten counts. V is TRBV28 and J is TRBJ1-2; possibly TRBD1 for D (6 bases). This CDR3 has 14 amino acids. V shed 3 bases and J shed 2 bases, with 10 bases lying between them. In germline, CDR1 is MDHEN, CDR2 SYDVKM. This CDR3 reads CASSFWGANYGYTF. DNA for the CDR3: TGTGCCAGCAGTTTTTGGGGGGCCAACTATGGCTACACCTTC.

This clonotype was detected ten times or more. This chain uses TRBV2 with TRBJ1-5; D is ambiguous. The CDR3 is made up of 14 amino acids. V lost 3 bases, J lost 7 bases, and 13 bases lay in between. Germline V gene sequence: CDR1 SNHLY, CDR2 FYNNEI. CDR3 in amino acids: CASSDGPQKQPQHF. In DNA form, the CDR3 reads TGTGCCAGCAGTGATGGGCCCCAAAAACAGCCCCAGCATTTT.

The table lists this clonotype with many counts. The chain employs TRBV12-3 or TRBV12-4 and TRBJ2-1; D perhaps matches TRBD1 (6 bases). V was cut by 9 bases and J by 3 bases, with 18 bases left in between. CDR3 size: 15 residues. CDR3 sequence (DNA): TGTGCCAGTTCGATGCATGGGGGCGACTACAATGAGCAGTTCTTC. It yields the protein CASSMHGGDYNEQFF.

This clonotype showed up many times. The rearrangement uses TRBV6-1 and TRBJ1-2; no clear D. V dropped 7 bases and J dropped 0 bases, with 15 bases sitting between them. The CDR3 contains 15 residues. The germline gives CDR1 MNHNS, CDR2 SASEGT. CDR3 in amino acids: CASTRRFQANYGYTF. CDR3 DNA sequence: TGTGCCAGCACCAGACGGTTTCAAGCTAACTATGGCTACACCTTC.

Turning to this clonotype: One base away lies a much larger clone, so this may be a sequencing read error. The chain joins TRBV12-3 or TRBV12-4 to TRBJ1-4; 10 bases line up with TRBD1. This CDR3 spans 15 amino acids. In nucleotides, the CDR3 is TGTGCCAGCACCGAACCCGGACAGGGGGAGGAAAGACTGTTTTTT. Translated: CASTEPGQGEERLFF.

The rearrangement links TRBV4-1 to TRBJ2-1, with 10 bases identical to TRBD2. The CDR3 is 18 residues long. The germline gives CDR1 MGHRA, CDR2 YSYEKL. Unmatched junction bases numbered 13, after V lost 1 base and J lost 7 bases. The CDR3 DNA follows: TGCGCCAGCAGCCAAGGTCCCCATTGGGCTAGCGGGAGAAATGAGCAGTTCTTC. Translated, it gives CASSQGPHWASGRNEQFF.

The chain carries TRBV6-1 and TRBJ2-7; 7 positions match TRBD2. Trimming cost V 4 bases and J 8 bases; bases outside gene matches: 11. CDR3 size: 14 residues. CDR1 is MNHNS and CDR2 is SASEGT in the germline V gene. The CDR3 protein is CASSGWDYQTKQYF. The CDR3 DNA reads as TGTGCCAGCAGTGGATGGGACTACCAAACTAAGCAGTACTTC.

This chain links TRBV3-1 with TRBJ1-5; D is perhaps TRBD1 (5 bases). Germline CDR1 and CDR2: LGHDT and YNNKEL (reference sequence). The CDR3 sequence is 17 residues long. The germline V and J ends were trimmed by 0 bases and 2 bases, with 14 bases remaining between them. CDR3 in DNA: TGTGCCAGCAGCCAAGACGCCAGCCCGGGGGGCAATCAGCCCCAGCATTTT. Translated: CASSQDASPGGNQPQHF.